The clone carrying this TCR beta chain has just one count. No antigen is known for it. The table came from immunoSEQ multiplex PCR; TCRdb's copy has only in-frame clones and leaves some out. The sample comprises about 93,000 clones, around 92% of which are singletons, and about 0.51% rests with the top ten. The record originates from a study of OX40 agonist ivuxolimab in advanced cancers. The overall study: The patients got ivuxolimab, which is an agonistic anti-OX40 (CD134) antibody. Whole-study findings and limits: Expanded clones were, on average, more numerous in CD8+ T cells than in CD4+.

Germline V lookup: CDR1 MNHNY, CDR2 SVGAGI (reference sequence). The CDR3 covers 13 residues. Trimming removed 6 bases from V and 1 base from J, with 9 bases in between. This chain joins TRBV6-6 and TRBJ1-1; D is perhaps TRBD1 (6 bases). The source is an adult with an advanced solid tumor such as melanoma, head and neck, liver or kidney cancer. Sample: CD4+ or CD8+ T cells sorted from blood, taken in a trial of the OX40 agonist ivuxolimab. CDR3 region: CASSRQENTEAFF. CDR3 DNA: TGTGCCAGCAGCCGACAGGAGAACACTGAAGCTTTCTTT.